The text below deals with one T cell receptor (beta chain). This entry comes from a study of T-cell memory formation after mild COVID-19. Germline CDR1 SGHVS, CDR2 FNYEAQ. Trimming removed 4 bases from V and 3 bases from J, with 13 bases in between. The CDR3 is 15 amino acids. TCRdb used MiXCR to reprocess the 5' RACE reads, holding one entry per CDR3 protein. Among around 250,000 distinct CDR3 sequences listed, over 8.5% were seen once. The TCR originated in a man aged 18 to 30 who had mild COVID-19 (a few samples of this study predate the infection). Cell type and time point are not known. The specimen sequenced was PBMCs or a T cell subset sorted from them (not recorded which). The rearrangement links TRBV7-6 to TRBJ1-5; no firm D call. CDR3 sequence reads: CASSSTFGVNQPQHF. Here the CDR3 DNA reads TGTGCCAGCAGCTCTACCTTTGGCGTCAATCAGCCCCAGCATTTT.